A selection of T cell receptor beta chains follows, all from one sample in a study of T cell repertoires in ileal Crohn's disease. The data were produced by immunoSEQ multiplex PCR, yet TCRdb's version contains in-frame clones alone and is incomplete. The sample holds 2,500 to 3,500 clones, about four fifths seen once. Sequenced: ileal tissue. All receptors derive from an adult with Crohn's disease. The CDR3 runs from the conserved cysteine through the conserved F or W. The D gene is left open where the match is weak. For some rows the clone size is stated as once, few or many, or as a class when expanded; others skip it.

clone_size	v_call	d_call	j_call	cdr3_aa	cdr3_nt
-	TRBV29-1	TRBD1	TRBJ2-5	CSVEVRGLVEETQYF	TGCAGCGTTGAAGTCAGGGGGCTAGTGGAAGAGACCCAGTACTTC
-	TRBV10-1	-	TRBJ2-2	CASSRDSSSTGELFF	TGCGCCAGCAGTCGGGACTCTTCATCGACCGGGGAGCTGTTTTTT
-	TRBV28	TRBD1	TRBJ2-5	CASSTRQGAIGETQYF	TGTGCCAGCAGTACACGACAGGGGGCGATTGGAGAGACCCAGTACTTC
-	TRBV28	-	TRBJ1-5	CASSDNQPQHF	TGTGCCAGCAGCGACAATCAGCCCCAGCATTTT
-	TRBV6-6	-	TRBJ2-7	CASSYLRTYEQYF	TGTGCCAGCAGTTACTTAAGGACCTACGAGCAGTACTTC
-	TRBV9	-	TRBJ2-1	CASSVGVGGQFF	TGTGCCAGCAGCGTAGGAGTCGGGGGGCAGTTCTTC
-	TRBV9	TRBD1	TRBJ1-2	CASSLLGTGDGYTF	TGTGCCAGCAGTTTGCTTGGGACAGGCGACGGCTACACCTTC
once	TRBV6-1	-	TRBJ1-5	CASSEAPENQPQHF	TGTGCCAGCAGTGAAGCGCCGGAGAATCAGCCCCAGCATTTT
-	TRBV7-3	TRBD2	TRBJ2-1	CASSLTGLATGEQFF	TGTGCCAGCAGCTTAACGGGACTAGCGACGGGGGAGCAGTTCTTC
-	TRBV6-6	-	TRBJ1-2	CASSYGDYGYTF	TGTGCCAGCAGTTATGGGGACTATGGCTACACCTTC
large	TRBV6-5	-	TRBJ2-7	CATVEGSSYEQYF	TGTGCCACGGTGGAGGGGAGCTCCTACGAGCAGTACTTC
-	TRBV5-1	TRBD1	TRBJ1-4	CASSFAGTGNEKLFF	TGCGCCAGCAGCTTTGCGGGGACAGGGAATGAAAAACTGTTTTTT
-	TRBV14	TRBD1	TRBJ2-2	CASSQEGQIVTGELFF	TGTGCCAGCAGCCAAGAGGGACAGATAGTTACCGGGGAGCTGTTTTTT
-	TRBV7-2	-	TRBJ1-3	CASSLSGNTIYF	TGTGCCAGCAGCCTCTCTGGAAACACCATATATTTT
few	TRBV5-1	-	TRBJ1-1	CASRPGLYISGGNEKAFF	TGCGCCAGCAGGCCGGGATTATATATCTCTGGGGGGAATGAGAAAGCTTTCTTT
-	TRBV2	-	TRBJ1-1	CARKGGTTTNTEAFF	TGTGCCAGAAAGGGGGGGACGACCACGAACACTGAAGCTTTCTTT
-	TRBV5-6	-	TRBJ1-1	CASSLMGVDLNTEAFF	TGTGCCAGCAGCTTGATGGGGGTTGATTTGAACACTGAAGCTTTCTTT
-	TRBV5-1	-	TRBJ2-3	CASRENGASTDTQYF	TGCGCCAGCAGAGAAAACGGAGCGAGCACAGATACGCAGTATTTT
-	TRBV10-3	TRBD1	TRBJ1-2	CAISESSGTGVFTGYTF	TGTGCCATCAGTGAGTCCTCCGGGACAGGGGTTTTTACTGGCTACACCTTC
-	TRBV11-1	-	TRBJ1-1	CASSFLAGAKNTEAFF	TGTGCCAGCAGCTTTCTTGCGGGGGCTAAGAACACTGAAGCTTTCTTT
-	TRBV6-1	TRBD2	TRBJ2-2	CASSGLAGGNTGELFF	TGTGCCAGCAGTGGACTAGCGGGAGGGAACACCGGGGAGCTGTTTTTT
-	TRBV5-8	-	TRBJ2-5	CASIIWGQGAGETQYF	TGTGCCAGCATTATTTGGGGGCAAGGAGCTGGAGAGACCCAGTACTTC
-	TRBV28	-	TRBJ2-1	CASSFVAESSYNEQFF	TGTGCCAGCAGTTTTGTAGCGGAGAGCTCCTACAATGAGCAGTTCTTC
-	TRBV21-1	-	TRBJ2-7	CASSKSEGPFTSYEQYF	TGTGCCAGCAGCAAATCCGAGGGACCTTTCACCTCCTACGAGCAGTACTTC
-	TRBV7-2	-	TRBJ2-7	CASSPGGVVEQYF	TGTGCCAGCAGCCCAGGGGGGGTGGTCGAGCAGTACTTC
-	TRBV2	-	TRBJ2-3	CASSEDPYHTQYF	TGTGCCAGCAGTGAAGACCCCTATCATACGCAGTATTTT
-	TRBV19	-	TRBJ1-4	CASTPKSGGRGEKLFF	TGTGCCAGTACTCCAAAGAGCGGGGGGCGCGGTGAAAAACTGTTTTTT
once	TRBV7-3	TRBD2	TRBJ2-3	CASSLTSGSPTDTQYF	TGTGCCAGCAGCTTGACTAGCGGGAGCCCCACAGATACGCAGTATTTT
-	TRBV7-9	TRBD1	TRBJ2-1	CASSSTGGRADEQFF	TGTGCCAGCAGCTCGACAGGGGGTCGCGCAGATGAGCAGTTCTTC
-	TRBV12-5	TRBD2	TRBJ2-7	CASGPRGSSYEQYF	TGTGCTAGTGGCCCCCGCGGGAGCTCCTACGAGCAGTACTTC
-	TRBV5-1	TRBD1	TRBJ2-3	CASSLGLQGSRTDTQYF	TGCGCCAGCAGCTTGGGACTACAGGGGTCTCGCACAGATACGCAGTATTTT
-	TRBV5-6	-	TRBJ2-7	CASSYWAPGQPYEQYF	TGTGCCAGCAGCTATTGGGCTCCGGGACAACCCTACGAGCAGTACTTC
-	TRBV7-2	TRBD2	TRBJ2-7	CASSHGLAGREQYF	TGTGCCAGCAGCCATGGACTAGCGGGACGCGAGCAGTACTTC
-	TRBV7-8	-	TRBJ2-2	CASRVEAGNGELFF	TGTGCCAGCAGAGTAGAGGCTGGTAACGGGGAGCTGTTTTTT
-	TRBV7-9	-	TRBJ2-6	CASSSLIQSRANVLTF	TGTGCCAGCAGCTCTCTCATACAAAGTCGGGCCAACGTCCTGACTTTC
-	TRBV5-6	TRBD1	TRBJ2-7	CASSLDSGQGAYEQYF	TGTGCCAGCAGCTTGGATTCGGGACAGGGAGCCTACGAGCAGTACTTC
-	TRBV19	TRBD2	TRBJ2-1	CASRGLGGNEQFF	TGTGCCAGTAGGGGACTAGGAGGCAATGAGCAGTTCTTC
few	TRBV19	-	TRBJ2-7	CASSPRADIYEQYF	TGTGCCAGTAGTCCTCGGGCCGATATCTACGAGCAGTACTTC
-	TRBV10-1	-	TRBJ2-2	CASRRDATGELFF	TGCGCCAGCAGACGGGACGCCACCGGGGAGCTGTTTTTT
-	TRBV1	-	TRBJ2-2	CTSSQGTGREADTGELFF	TGCACCAGCAGCCAAGGGACGGGGCGGGAGGCGGACACCGGGGAGCTGTTTTTT
-	TRBV30	TRBD1	TRBJ1-2	CAWSRAQGNSYTF	TGTGCCTGGAGTCGGGCACAGGGGAATAGCTACACCTTC
-	TRBV19	TRBD1	TRBJ1-5	CASSSRDSVNQPQHF	TGTGCCAGTAGTAGCCGGGACAGTGTCAATCAGCCCCAGCATTTT
few	TRBV4-3	-	TRBJ2-1	CASSQDRVSEQFF	TGCGCCAGCAGCCAAGATCGAGTCTCGGAGCAGTTCTTC
once	TRBV6-1	TRBD1	TRBJ2-2	CASSERGQGNAGELFF	TGTGCCAGCAGTGAAAGAGGACAGGGGAACGCCGGGGAGCTGTTTTTT
-	TRBV2	TRBD1	TRBJ2-7	CASRDFWTGSSYEQYF	TGTGCCAGCAGGGACTTTTGGACAGGGAGCTCCTACGAGCAGTACTTC
-	TRBV19	TRBD1	TRBJ1-1	CASDRGNTEAFF	TGTGCCAGTGACAGGGGGAACACTGAAGCTTTCTTT
-	TRBV6-6	-	TRBJ1-4	CASSSNNEKLFF	TGTGCCAGCTCAAGCAATAATGAAAAACTGTTTTTT
once	TRBV19	-	TRBJ2-1	CATKNLGNGEQFF	TGTGCCACCAAAAATCTGGGAAATGGTGAGCAGTTCTTC
-	TRBV27	TRBD1	TRBJ1-1	CASRDPGQGNTEAFF	TGTGCCAGCAGGGATCCGGGACAGGGGAACACTGAAGCTTTCTTT
-	TRBV2	-	TRBJ2-2	CASDGVKRSRTGELFF	TGTGCCAGCGATGGTGTCAAACGGTCGCGGACCGGGGAGCTGTTTTTT
once	TRBV5-8	-	TRBJ1-2	CASLGRRQANYGYTF	TGTGCCAGCCTAGGTCGTAGACAGGCTAACTATGGCTACACCTTC